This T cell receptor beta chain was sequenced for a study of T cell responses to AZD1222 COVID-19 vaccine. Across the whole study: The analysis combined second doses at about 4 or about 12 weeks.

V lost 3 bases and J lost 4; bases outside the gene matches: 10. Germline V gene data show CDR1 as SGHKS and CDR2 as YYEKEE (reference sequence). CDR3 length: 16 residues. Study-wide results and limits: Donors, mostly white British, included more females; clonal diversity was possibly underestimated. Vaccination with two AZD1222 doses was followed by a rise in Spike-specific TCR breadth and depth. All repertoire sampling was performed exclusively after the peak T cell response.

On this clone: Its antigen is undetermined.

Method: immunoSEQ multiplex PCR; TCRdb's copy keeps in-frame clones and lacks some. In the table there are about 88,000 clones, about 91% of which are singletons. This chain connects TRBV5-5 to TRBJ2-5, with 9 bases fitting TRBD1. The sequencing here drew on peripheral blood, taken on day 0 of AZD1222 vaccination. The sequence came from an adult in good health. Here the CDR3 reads CASSSRDRAVRETQYF. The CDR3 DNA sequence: TGTGCCAGCAGCTCCCGGGACAGGGCGGTGCGAGAGACCCAGTACTTC.